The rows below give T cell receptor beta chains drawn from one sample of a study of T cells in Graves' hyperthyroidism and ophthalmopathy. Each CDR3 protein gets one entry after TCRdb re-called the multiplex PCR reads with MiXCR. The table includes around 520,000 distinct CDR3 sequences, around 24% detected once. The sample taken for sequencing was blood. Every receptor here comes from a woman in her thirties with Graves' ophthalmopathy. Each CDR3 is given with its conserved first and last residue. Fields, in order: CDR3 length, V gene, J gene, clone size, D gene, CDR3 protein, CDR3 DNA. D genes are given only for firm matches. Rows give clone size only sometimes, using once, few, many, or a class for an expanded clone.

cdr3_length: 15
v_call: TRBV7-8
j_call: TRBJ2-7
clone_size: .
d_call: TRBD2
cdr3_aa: CASSFMTSASYEQYF
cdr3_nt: TGTGCCAGCAGCTTTATGACTAGCGCATCCTACGAGCAGTACTTC

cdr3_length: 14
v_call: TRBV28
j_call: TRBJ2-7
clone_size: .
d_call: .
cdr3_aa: CATLPFRGNYEQYF
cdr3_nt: TGTGCCACCCTTCCCTTTCGGGGAAACTACGAGCAGTACTTC

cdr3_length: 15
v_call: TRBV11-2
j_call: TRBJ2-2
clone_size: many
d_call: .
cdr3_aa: CASSPTGKRTGELFF
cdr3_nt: TGTGCCAGCAGCCCTACAGGGAAGAGGACCGGGGAGCTGTTTTTT

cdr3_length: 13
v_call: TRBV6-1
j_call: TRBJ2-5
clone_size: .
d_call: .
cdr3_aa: CASSGNDQETQYF
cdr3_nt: TGTGCCAGCAGCGGAAATGACCAAGAGACCCAGTACTTC

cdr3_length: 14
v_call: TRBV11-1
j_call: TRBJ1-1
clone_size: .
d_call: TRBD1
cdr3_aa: CASSSASWTGEAFF
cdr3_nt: TGTGCCAGCAGCTCCGCCTCTTGGACAGGTGAAGCTTTCTTT

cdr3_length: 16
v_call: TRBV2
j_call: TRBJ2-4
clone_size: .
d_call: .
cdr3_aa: CASMVEGLLAKNIQYF
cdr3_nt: TGTGCCAGCATGGTAGAGGGACTCTTAGCCAAAAACATTCAGTACTTC

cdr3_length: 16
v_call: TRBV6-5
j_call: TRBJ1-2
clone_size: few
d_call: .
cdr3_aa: CASSYALDSTNYGYTF
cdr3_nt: TGTGCCAGCAGTTACGCTTTGGACAGTACTAACTATGGCTACACCTTC

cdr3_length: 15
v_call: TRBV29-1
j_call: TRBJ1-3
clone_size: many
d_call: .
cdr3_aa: CSVEDPFLWGNTIYF
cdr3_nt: TGCAGCGTTGAAGATCCCTTTCTGTGGGGAAACACCATATATTTT

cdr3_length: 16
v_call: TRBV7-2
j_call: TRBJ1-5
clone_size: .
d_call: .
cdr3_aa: CASSLAGQAQNQPQHF
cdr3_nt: TGTGCCAGCAGCTTAGCGGGGCAGGCTCAAAATCAGCCCCAGCATTTT

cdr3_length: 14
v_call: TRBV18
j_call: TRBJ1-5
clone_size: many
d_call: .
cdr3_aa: CASSGGRGGQPQHF
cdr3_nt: TGTGCCAGCTCCGGGGGCAGGGGAGGGCAGCCCCAGCATTTT

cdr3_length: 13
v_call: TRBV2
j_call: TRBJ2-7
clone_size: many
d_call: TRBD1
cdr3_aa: CASTGQGADEQYF
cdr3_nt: TGTGCCAGCACAGGACAGGGGGCCGACGAGCAGTACTTC

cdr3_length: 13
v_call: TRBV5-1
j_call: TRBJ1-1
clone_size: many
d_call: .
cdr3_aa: CASSLQVDTEAFF
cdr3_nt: TGCGCCAGCAGCTTGCAGGTGGACACTGAAGCTTTCTTT

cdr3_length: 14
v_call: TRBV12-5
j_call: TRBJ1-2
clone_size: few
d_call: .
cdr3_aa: CANGLAGRDYGYTF
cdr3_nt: TGTGCTAATGGTTTGGCGGGACGGGACTATGGCTACACCTTC

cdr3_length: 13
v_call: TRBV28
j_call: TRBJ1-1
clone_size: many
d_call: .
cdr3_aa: CASSSTGLAEAFF
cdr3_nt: TGTGCCAGCAGTTCCACAGGTTTGGCTGAAGCTTTCTTT

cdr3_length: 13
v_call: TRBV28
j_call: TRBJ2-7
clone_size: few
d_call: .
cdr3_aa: CASSAVGEPKTDF
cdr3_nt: TGTGCCAGCAGTGCCGTGGGGGAACCTAAGACCGACTTC

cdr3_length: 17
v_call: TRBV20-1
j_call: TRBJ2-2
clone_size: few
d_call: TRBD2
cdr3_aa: CSASGTSGVKNTGELFF
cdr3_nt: TGCAGTGCGTCCGGGACTAGCGGGGTGAAGAACACCGGGGAGCTGTTTTTT

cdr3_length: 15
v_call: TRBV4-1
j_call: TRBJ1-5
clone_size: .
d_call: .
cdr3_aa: CASSQVVGVIQPQHF
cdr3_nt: TGCGCCAGCAGCCAAGTCGTGGGAGTAATTCAGCCCCAGCATTTT

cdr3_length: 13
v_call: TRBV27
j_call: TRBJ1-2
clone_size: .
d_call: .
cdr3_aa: CASSLIPQGGYTF
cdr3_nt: TGTGCCAGCAGTTTAATCCCCCAGGGAGGCTACACCTTC

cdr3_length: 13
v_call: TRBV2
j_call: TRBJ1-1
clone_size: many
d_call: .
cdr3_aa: CASSIGRHTEAFF
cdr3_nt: TGTGCCAGCAGTATAGGGAGGCACACTGAAGCTTTCTTT

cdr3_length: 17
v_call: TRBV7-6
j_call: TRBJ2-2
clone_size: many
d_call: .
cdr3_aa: CASVSLATAPNTGELFF
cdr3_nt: TGTGCCAGCGTATCTCTTGCGACCGCTCCAAACACCGGGGAGCTGTTTTTT

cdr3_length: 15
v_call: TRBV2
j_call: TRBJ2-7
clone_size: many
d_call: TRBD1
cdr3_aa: CASRAGTGGFWEQYF
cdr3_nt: TGTGCCAGCAGAGCCGGGACAGGGGGCTTCTGGGAGCAGTACTTC

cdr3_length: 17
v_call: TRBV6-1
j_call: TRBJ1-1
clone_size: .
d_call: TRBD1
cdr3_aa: CASSEPWGRGRGTEAFF
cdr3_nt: TGTGCCAGCAGTGAACCATGGGGCAGGGGGCGCGGGACTGAAGCTTTCTTT

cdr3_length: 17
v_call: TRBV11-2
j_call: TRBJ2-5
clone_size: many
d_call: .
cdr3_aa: CASSLDRSVAAQETQYF
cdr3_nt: TGTGCCAGCAGCTTAGATCGAAGTGTGGCCGCCCAAGAGACCCAGTACTTC

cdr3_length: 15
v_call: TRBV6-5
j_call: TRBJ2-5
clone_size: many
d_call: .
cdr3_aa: CASSYNVAGEETQYF
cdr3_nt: TGTGCCAGCAGTTACAATGTGGCAGGGGAAGAGACCCAGTACTTC

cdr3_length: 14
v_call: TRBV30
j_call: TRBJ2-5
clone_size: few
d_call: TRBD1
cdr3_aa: CAWSGGTGGETQYF
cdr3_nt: TGTGCCTGGAGTGGGGGGACAGGGGGAGAGACCCAGTACTTC

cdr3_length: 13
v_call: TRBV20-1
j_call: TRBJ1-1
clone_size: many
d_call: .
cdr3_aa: CSARDIRFGVAFF
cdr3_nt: TGCAGTGCTAGAGATATAAGGTTCGGAGTGGCTTTCTTT

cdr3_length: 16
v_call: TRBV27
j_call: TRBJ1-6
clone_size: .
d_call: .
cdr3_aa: CASSFDSSSYNSPLHF
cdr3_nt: TGTGCCAGCAGTTTCGACAGCAGCTCCTATAATTCACCCCTCCACTTT

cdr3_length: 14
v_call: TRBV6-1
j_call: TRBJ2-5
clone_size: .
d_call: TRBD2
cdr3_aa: CASSKKRDQETQYF
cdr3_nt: TGTGCCAGCAGTAAGAAGCGGGACCAGGAGACCCAGTACTTC

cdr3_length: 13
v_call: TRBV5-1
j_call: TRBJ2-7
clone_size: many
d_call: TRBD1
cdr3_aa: CASSSTGVHEQYF
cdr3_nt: TGCGCCAGCAGCTCTACAGGGGTTCACGAGCAGTACTTC

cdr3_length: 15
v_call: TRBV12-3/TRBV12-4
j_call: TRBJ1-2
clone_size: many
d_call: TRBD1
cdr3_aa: CASSLAGTGGPGYTF
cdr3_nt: TGTGCCAGCAGTTTAGCCGGGACAGGGGGACCTGGCTACACCTTC

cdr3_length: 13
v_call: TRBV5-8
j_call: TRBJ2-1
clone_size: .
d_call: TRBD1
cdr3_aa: CASSVRQGDEQFF
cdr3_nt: TGTGCCAGCAGCGTTAGACAGGGCGATGAGCAGTTCTTC

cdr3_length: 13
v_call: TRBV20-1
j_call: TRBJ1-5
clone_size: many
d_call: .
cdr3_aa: CSAGGKGHQPQHF
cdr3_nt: TGCAGTGCTGGGGGCAAGGGTCATCAGCCCCAGCATTTT

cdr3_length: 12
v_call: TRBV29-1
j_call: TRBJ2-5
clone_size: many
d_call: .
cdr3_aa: CSVWTTQETQYF
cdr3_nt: TGCAGCGTGTGGACAACCCAAGAGACCCAGTACTTC

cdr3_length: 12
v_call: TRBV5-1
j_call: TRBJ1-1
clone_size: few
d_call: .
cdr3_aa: CASSFSGAVAFF
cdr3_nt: TGCGCCAGCAGCTTTTCTGGGGCTGTGGCTTTCTTT

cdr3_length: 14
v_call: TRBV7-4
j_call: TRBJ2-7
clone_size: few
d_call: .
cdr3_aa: CASSPPEGRHEQYF
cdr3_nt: TGTGCCAGCAGCCCCCCGGAGGGGCGCCACGAGCAGTACTTC

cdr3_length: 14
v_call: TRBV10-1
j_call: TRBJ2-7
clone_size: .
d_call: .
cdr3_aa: CASSEGGIPYEQYF
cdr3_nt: TGCGCCAGCAGTGAGGGTGGCATTCCCTACGAGCAGTACTTC

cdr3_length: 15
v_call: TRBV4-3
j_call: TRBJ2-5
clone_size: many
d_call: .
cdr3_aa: CASSQELREQETQYF
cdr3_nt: TGCGCCAGCAGCCAAGAGTTAAGGGAACAAGAGACCCAGTACTTC

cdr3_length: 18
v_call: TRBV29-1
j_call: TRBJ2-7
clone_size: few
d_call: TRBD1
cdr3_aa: CSVEGTGGDYSLLRGQYF
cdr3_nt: TGCAGCGTTGAAGGGACAGGGGGCGATTATTCTCTCCTACGTGGGCAGTACTTC

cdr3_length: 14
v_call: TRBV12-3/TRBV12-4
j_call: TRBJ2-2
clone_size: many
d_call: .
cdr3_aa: CASGPGQDTGELFF
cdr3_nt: TGTGCCAGTGGACCGGGACAAGACACCGGGGAGCTGTTTTTT

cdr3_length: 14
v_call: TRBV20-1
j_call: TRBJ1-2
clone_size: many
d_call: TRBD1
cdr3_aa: CSAGIGTGGFGYTF
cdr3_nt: TGCAGTGCCGGGATCGGGACAGGGGGATTTGGCTACACCTTC

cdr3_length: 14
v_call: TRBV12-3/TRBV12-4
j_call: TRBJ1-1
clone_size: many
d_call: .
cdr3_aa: CASSFNSWGTEAFF
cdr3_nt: TGTGCCAGCAGTTTCAACAGCTGGGGCACTGAAGCTTTCTTT

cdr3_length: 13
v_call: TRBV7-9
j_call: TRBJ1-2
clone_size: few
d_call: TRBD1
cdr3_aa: CASSQGTGNGYTF
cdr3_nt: TGTGCCAGCAGCCAAGGGACAGGGAATGGCTACACCTTC

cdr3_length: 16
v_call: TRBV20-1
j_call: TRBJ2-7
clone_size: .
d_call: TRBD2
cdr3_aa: CSAIKAGTSGSGEQYF
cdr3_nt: TGCAGTGCTATTAAAGCCGGGACTAGCGGGAGCGGGGAGCAGTACTTC

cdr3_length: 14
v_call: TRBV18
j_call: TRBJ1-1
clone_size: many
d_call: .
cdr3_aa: CASSPSQGSTEAFF
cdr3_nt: TGTGCCAGCTCACCTAGCCAGGGGAGCACTGAAGCTTTCTTT

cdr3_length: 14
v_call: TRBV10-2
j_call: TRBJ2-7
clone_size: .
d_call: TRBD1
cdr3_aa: CASMGVDRFNEQYF
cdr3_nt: TGCGCCAGCATGGGGGTGGACAGGTTCAACGAGCAGTACTTC

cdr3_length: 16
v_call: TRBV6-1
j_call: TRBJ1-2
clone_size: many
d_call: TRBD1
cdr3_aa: CASSETGTGKVYGYTF
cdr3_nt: TGTGCCAGCAGTGAAACCGGGACAGGAAAGGTCTATGGCTACACCTTC

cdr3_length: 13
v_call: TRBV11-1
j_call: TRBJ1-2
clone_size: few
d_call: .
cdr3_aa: CASSWGVTVGYTF
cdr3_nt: TGTGCCAGCAGCTGGGGAGTGACCGTCGGCTACACCTTC

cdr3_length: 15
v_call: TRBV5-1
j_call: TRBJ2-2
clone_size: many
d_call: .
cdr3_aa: CASSVSGGDTGELFF
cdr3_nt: TGCGCCAGCAGCGTCTCGGGGGGCGACACCGGGGAGCTGTTTTTT

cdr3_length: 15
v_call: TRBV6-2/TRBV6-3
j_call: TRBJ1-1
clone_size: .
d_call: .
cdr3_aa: CASRSKGGRTAEAFF
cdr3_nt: TGTGCCAGCAGGTCCAAGGGGGGGCGGACGGCTGAAGCTTTCTTT

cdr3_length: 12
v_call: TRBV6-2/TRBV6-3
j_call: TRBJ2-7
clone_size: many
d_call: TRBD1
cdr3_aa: CASGDRADEQYF
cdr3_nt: TGTGCCAGTGGGGACAGGGCGGACGAGCAGTACTTC

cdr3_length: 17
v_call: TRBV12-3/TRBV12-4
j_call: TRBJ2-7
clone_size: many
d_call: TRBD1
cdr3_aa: CASSFSIRDRISYEQYF
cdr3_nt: TGTGCCAGCAGTTTTAGTATTCGGGACAGGATATCTTACGAGCAGTACTTC

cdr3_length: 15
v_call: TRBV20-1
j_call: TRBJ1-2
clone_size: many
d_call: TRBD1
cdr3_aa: CSAPRTGGPNYGYTF
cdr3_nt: TGCAGTGCCCCCCGGACAGGGGGCCCGAACTATGGCTACACCTTC

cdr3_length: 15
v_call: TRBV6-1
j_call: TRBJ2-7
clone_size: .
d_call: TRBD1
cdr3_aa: CASSEGWTGTYEQYF
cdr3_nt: TGTGCCAGCAGTGAAGGTTGGACAGGGACCTACGAGCAGTACTTC

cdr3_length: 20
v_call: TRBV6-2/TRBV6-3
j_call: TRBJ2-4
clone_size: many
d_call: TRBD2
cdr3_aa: CASSRTGLAGSDRTKNIQYF
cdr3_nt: TGTGCCAGCTCGCGTACGGGACTAGCGGGGAGTGATAGAACCAAAAACATTCAGTACTTC

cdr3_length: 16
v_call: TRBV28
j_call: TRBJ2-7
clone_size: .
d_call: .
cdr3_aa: CASSLTPGAGLYEQYF
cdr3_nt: TGTGCCAGCAGTTTAACCCCAGGGGCAGGGCTCTACGAGCAGTACTTC

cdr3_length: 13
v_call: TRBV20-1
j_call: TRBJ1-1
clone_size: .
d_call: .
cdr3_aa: CSARVHIPAEAFF
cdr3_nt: TGCAGTGCTAGAGTTCATATTCCAGCTGAAGCTTTCTTT

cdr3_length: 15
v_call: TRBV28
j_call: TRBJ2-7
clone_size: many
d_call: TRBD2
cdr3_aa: CASMLLAGGPYEQYF
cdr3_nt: TGTGCCAGCATGCTCCTAGCGGGGGGCCCCTACGAGCAGTACTTC

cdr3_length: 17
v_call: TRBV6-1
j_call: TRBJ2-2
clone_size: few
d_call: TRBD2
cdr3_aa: CASSERLAGAPTGGLFF
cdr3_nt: TGTGCCAGCAGTGAAAGACTAGCGGGGGCCCCCACCGGGGGGCTGTTTTTT

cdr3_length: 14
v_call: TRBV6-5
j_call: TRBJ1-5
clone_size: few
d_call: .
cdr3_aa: CASSSGTLDQPQHF
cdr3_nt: TGTGCCAGCAGTTCTGGGACATTGGATCAGCCCCAGCATTTT